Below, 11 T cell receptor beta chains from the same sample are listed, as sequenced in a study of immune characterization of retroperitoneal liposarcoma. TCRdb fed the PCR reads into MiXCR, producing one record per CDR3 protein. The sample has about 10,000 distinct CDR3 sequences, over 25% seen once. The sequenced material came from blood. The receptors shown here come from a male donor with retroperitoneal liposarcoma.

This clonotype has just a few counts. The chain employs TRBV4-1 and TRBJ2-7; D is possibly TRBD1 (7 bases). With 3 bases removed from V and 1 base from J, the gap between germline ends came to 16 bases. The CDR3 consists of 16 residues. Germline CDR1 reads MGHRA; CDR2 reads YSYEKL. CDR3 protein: CASSHPWGDSSYEQYF. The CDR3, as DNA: TGCGCCAGCAGCCACCCATGGGGGGACAGTTCCTACGAGCAGTACTTC.

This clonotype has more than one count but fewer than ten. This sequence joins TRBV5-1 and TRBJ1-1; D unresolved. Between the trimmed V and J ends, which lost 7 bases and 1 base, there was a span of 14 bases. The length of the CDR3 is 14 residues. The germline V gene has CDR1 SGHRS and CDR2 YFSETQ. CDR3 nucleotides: TGCGCCAGCGGAGAGGAACATTCGAACACTGAAGCTTTCTTT. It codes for CASGEEHSNTEAFF.

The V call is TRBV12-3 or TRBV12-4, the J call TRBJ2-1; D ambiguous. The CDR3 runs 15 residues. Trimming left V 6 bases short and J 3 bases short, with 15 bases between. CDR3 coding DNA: TGTGCCAGCAGCATCGGAGCTCTTTTCTACAATGAGCAGTTCTTC. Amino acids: CASSIGALFYNEQFF.

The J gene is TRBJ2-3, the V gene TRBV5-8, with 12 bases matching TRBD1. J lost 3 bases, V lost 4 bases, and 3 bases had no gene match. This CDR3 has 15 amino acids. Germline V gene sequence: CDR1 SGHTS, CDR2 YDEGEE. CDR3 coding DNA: TGTGCCAGCAGCCCGGGACAGGGGGCGACAGATACGCAGTATTTT. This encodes CASSPGQGATDTQYF.

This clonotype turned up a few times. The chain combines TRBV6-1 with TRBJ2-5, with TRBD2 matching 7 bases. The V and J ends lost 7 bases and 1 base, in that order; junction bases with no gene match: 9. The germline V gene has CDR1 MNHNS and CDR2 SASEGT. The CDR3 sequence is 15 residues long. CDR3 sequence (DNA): TGTGCCAGCAAACTCTTGGGGGGGAGCCAAGAGACCCAGTACTTC. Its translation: CASKLLGGSQETQYF.

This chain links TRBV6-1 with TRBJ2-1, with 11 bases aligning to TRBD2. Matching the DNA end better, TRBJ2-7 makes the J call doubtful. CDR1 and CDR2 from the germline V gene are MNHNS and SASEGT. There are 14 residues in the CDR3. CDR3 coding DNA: TGTGCCAGTCATAGCGGGAGGGCCTACAATGAGCAGTACTTC. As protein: CASHSGRAYNEQYF.

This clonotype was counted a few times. The chain's CDR3 is CASSHRPRRAPGGYTF. CDR3 coding DNA: TGTGCCAGCAGTCACAGACCCAGGCGGGCCCCTGGTGGCTACACCTTC. This chain uses TRBV12-3 or TRBV12-4 with TRBJ1-2; no clear D gene. V shed 5 bases and J shed 7 bases, with 23 bases lying between them. The CDR3 runs 16 residues.

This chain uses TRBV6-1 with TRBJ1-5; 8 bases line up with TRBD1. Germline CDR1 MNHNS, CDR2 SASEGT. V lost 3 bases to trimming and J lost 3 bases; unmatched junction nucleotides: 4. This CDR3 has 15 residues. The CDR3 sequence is CASSEAGGLNQPQHF. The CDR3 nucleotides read TGTGCCAGCAGTGAGGCAGGGGGCCTCAATCAGCCCCAGCATTTT.

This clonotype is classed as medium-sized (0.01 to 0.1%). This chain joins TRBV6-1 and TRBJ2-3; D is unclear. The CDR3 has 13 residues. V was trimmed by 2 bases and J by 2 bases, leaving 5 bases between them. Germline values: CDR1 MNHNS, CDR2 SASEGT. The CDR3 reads CASSETHTDTQYF. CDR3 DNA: TGTGCCAGCAGTGAAACGCACACAGATACGCAGTATTTT.

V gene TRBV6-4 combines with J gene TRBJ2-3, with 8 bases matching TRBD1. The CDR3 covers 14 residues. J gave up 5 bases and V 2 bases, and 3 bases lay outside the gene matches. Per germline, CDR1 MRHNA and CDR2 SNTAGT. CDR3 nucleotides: TGTGCCAGCAGTGACGGACAGGGAGGAGATACGCAGTATTTT. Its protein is CASSDGQGGDTQYF.

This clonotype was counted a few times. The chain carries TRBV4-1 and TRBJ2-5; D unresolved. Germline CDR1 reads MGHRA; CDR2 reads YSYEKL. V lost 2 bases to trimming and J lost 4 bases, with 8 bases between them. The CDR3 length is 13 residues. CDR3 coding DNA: TGCGCCAGCAGCCAACCTAGTGGAGAGACCCAGTACTTC. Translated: CASSQPSGETQYF.